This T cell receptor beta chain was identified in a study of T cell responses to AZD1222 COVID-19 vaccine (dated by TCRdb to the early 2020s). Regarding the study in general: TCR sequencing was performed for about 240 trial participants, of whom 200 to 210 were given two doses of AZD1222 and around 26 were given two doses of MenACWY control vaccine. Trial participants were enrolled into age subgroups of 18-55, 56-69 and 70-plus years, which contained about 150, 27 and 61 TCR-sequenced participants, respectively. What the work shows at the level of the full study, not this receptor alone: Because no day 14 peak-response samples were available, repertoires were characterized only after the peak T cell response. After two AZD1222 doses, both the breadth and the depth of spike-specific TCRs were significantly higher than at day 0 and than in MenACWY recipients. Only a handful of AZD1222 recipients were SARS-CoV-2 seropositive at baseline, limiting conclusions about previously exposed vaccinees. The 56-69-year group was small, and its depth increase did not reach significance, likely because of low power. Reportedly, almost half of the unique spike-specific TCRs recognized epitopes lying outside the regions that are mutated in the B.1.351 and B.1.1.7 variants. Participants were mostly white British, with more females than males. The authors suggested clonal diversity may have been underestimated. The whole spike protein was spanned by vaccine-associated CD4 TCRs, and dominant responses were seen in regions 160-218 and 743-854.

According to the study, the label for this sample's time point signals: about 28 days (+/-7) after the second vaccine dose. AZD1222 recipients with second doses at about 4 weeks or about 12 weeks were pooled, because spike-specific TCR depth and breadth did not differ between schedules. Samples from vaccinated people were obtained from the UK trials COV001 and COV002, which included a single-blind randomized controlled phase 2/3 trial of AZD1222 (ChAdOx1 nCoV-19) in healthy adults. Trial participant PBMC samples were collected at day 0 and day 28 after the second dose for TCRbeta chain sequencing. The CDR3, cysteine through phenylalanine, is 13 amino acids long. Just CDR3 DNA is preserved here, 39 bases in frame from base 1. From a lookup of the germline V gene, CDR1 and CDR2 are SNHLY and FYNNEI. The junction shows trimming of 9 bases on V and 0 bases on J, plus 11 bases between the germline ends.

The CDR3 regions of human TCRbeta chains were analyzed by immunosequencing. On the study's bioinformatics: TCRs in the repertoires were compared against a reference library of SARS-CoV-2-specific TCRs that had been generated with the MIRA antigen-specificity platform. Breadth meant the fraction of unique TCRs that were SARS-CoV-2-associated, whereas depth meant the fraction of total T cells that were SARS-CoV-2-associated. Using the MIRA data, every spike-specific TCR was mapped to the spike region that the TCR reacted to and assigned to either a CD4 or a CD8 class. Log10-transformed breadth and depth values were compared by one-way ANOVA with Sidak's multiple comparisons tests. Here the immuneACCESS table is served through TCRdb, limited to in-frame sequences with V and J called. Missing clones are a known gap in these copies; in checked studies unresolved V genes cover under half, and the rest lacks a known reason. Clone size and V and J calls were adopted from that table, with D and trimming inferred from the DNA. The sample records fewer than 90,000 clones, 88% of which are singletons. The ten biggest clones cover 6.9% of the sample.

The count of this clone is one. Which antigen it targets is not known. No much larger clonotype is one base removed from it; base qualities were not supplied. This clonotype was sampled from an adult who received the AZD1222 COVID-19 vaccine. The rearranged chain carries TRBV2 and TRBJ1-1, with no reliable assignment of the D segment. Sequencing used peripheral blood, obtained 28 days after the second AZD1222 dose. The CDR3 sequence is CASALEMNTEAFF. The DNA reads TGTGCCAGTGCCCTGGAGATGAACACTGAAGCTTTCTTT.